A single sample gave rise to the 21 T cell receptor beta chains below, sequenced in a study of cytomegalovirus exposure and HLA in healthy donors. Researchers ran the PCR with 60 Vbeta and 13 Jbeta primers. The table came from immunoSEQ multiplex PCR; TCRdb's copy has only in-frame clones and leaves some out. The repertoire table contains around 150,000 clones. The sequencing input was PBMCs. These receptors came from a man in his thirties or forties in good health and CMV-seronegative.

This chain joins TRBV5-1 and TRBJ1-1; 7 positions agree with TRBD1. The CDR3 runs to 15 residues. Germline loops: CDR1 SGHRS, CDR2 YFSETQ. The junction had 6 bases not matched to a gene; V was cut back by 1 base and J by 3 bases. CDR3 nucleotide sequence: TGCGCCAGCAGCTTGAGTAGACAGGGACACACTGAAGCTTTCTTT. As protein: CASSLSRQGHTEAFF.

The rearrangement joins TRBV2 to TRBJ2-7; TRBD1 agrees at 7 bases. V lost 7 bases, J lost 7 bases, and 13 bases stayed unmatched. The CDR3 spans 14 residues. Germline V CDR1 and CDR2: SNHLY, FYNNEI. The CDR3 DNA reads TGTGCCAGCAAGACCAGGACAGGTCTCCAGGAGCAGTACTTC. Encoded protein: CASKTRTGLQEQYF.

The chain employs TRBV18 and TRBJ1-2, with D unresolved. Deletions cut 3 bases from V and 3 bases from J, with 23 bases between. Per germline, CDR1 KGHSH and CDR2 LQKENI. The CDR3 runs to 18 residues. The chain's CDR3 is CASSPSREGWMVHYGYTF. CDR3 DNA sequence: TGTGCCAGCTCACCCTCCCGTGAGGGCTGGATGGTTCACTATGGCTACACCTTC.

The rearrangement uses TRBV7-9 and TRBJ2-3, with unresolved D. Germline assignment: CDR1 SEHNR and CDR2 FQNEAQ (reference sequence). This CDR3 spans 11 amino acids. V was clipped by 11 bases and J by 6 bases, with 12 bases between them. CDR3 region: CADTYLDTQYF. In nucleotides, the CDR3 is TGTGCCGACACGTATTTGGATACGCAGTATTTT.

This sequence joins TRBV5-8 and TRBJ1-2, with D tentatively TRBD1 (6 bases). The CDR3 sequence is 13 residues long. Germline values: CDR1 SGHTS, CDR2 YDEGEE. The V and J ends lost 4 bases and 4 bases respectively, with 11 bases between them. The CDR3 bases are TGTGCCAGCAGCCTGGACAGATTCTATGGCTACACCTTC. Amino acids: CASSLDRFYGYTF.

This sequence joins TRBV6-6 and TRBJ2-3; 7 bases line up with TRBD2. Germline assignment: CDR1 MNHNY and CDR2 SVGAGI (reference sequence). The CDR3 length is 15 residues. Trimming cost V 3 bases and J 4 bases; bases outside gene matches: 7. The CDR3: CASSYAGEGADTQYF. The CDR3 nucleotides are TGTGCCAGCAGTTATGCGGGAGAAGGCGCAGATACGCAGTATTTT.

The rearrangement joins TRBV11-2 to TRBJ2-1, with 12 bases that match TRBD2. Germline assignment: CDR1 SGHAT and CDR2 FQNNGV. The CDR3 is 15 amino acids. The ends lost 5 bases at V and 8 bases at J; junction bases unmatched: 7. CDR3 residues: CASSTLAGGYYEQFF. CDR3 coding DNA: TGTGCCAGCAGCACACTAGCGGGAGGATATTATGAGCAGTTCTTC.

The chain joins TRBV10-1 to TRBJ2-1; 7 positions match TRBD2. V lost 3 bases and J lost 7; bases outside the gene matches: 9. CDR1 is WNHNN and CDR2 is SYGVQD in the germline V gene (reference sequence). CDR3 length: 15 residues. In DNA form, the CDR3 reads TGCGCCAGCAGTGATCGAGGGAGGGCCGGGAATGAGCAGTTCTTC. This encodes CASSDRGRAGNEQFF.

The chain employs TRBV27 and TRBJ1-5; 7 positions match TRBD1. Losses at the gene ends were 10 bases for V and 6 bases for J; bases not matched to a gene: 9. Germline assignment: CDR1 MNHEY and CDR2 SMNVEV (reference sequence). This CDR3 is built from 13 residues. CDR3 sequence reads: CATRGGPGQPQHF. The CDR3 nucleotides read TGTGCCACCAGGGGGGGGCCAGGTCAGCCCCAGCATTTT.

V usage is TRBV5-1 and J usage is TRBJ2-5; TRBD1 might be the D (5 bases). The CDR3 runs to 12 residues. Trimming removed 3 bases at V and 5 bases at J, with 8 bases between. The V gene's germline CDR1 is SGHRS and CDR2 YFSETQ. The CDR3 protein is CASSSRQETQYF. The CDR3 nucleotides read TGCGCCAGCAGCTCCAGACAGGAGACCCAGTACTTC.

The chain recombines TRBV28 with TRBJ1-3; 7 bases are a match to TRBD1. The CDR3 is 14 residues long. CDR1 MDHEN and CDR2 SYDVKM come from the germline V gene. V dropped 5 bases and J dropped 8; count of bases not matched to a gene: 9. The chain's CDR3 is CASSAGTVEDTIYF. DNA of the CDR3: TGTGCCAGCAGTGCCGGGACAGTCGAGGACACCATATATTTT.

The V call is TRBV6-5, the J call TRBJ1-2; TRBD1 might be the D (5 bases). The CDR3 is made up of 13 amino acids. The germline V gene encodes CDR1 MNHEY and CDR2 SVGAGI. Trimming removed 2 bases from V and 8 bases from J, with 12 bases in between. CDR3 nucleotides: TGTGCCAGCAGTTACGGGGGGAAGGGCGGCTACACCTTC. This codes for CASSYGGKGGYTF.

The chain carries TRBV9 and TRBJ2-1, with 9 bases identical to TRBD1. Germline CDR1 and CDR2: SGDLS and YYNGEE. V gave up 3 bases and J gave up 6 bases; unmatched junction bases: 7. CDR3 size: 15 residues. In nucleotides, the CDR3 is TGTGCCAGCAGCGCCCGGACAGGGGTTGCCAATGAGCAGTTCTTC. Translating gives CASSARTGVANEQFF.

The J gene is TRBJ2-1, the V gene TRBV19; tentatively, D is TRBD1 (6 bases). Germline-derived CDR1 and CDR2 are LNHDA and SQIVND (reference sequence). Deletions cut 3 bases from V and 10 bases from J, with 13 bases between. This CDR3 is 13 amino acids long. CDR3 in amino acids: CASSINEDSEQFF. CDR3 bases: TGTGCCAGTAGTATTAATGAGGACAGCGAGCAGTTCTTC. Complete variable domain (other parts from reference TRBV19 and TRBJ2-1): DGGITQSPKYLFRKEGQNVTLSCEQNLNHDAMYWYRQDPGQGLRLIYYSQIVNDFQKGDIAEGYSVSREKKESFPLTVTSAQKNPTAFYLCASSINEDSEQFFGPGTRLTVL.

The rearrangement joins TRBV30 to TRBJ2-1; a weak D match, TRBD1 (6 bases). Trimming took off 1 base at V and 6 bases at J, with 13 bases between the two ends. Germline-derived CDR1 and CDR2 are GTSNPN and SVGIG (reference sequence). The CDR3 spans 14 residues. CDR3 bases: TGTGCCTGGAGTGAACAGGGAAGGGCCAATGAGCAGTTCTTC. It is translated as CAWSEQGRANEQFF.

This rearrangement joins TRBV5-1 to TRBJ2-5, with D possibly being TRBD2 (5 bases). Germline V lookup: CDR1 SGHRS, CDR2 YFSETQ. The CDR3 consists of 14 residues. Trimming cost V 4 bases and J 1 base, with 11 bases left between them. The CDR3 sequence is CASSPGVAQETQYF. CDR3 bases: TGCGCCAGCAGCCCCGGGGTAGCCCAAGAGACCCAGTACTTC.

The gene calls are TRBV28 and TRBJ2-2; tentatively, D is TRBD1 (6 bases). Trimming stripped 7 bases from V and 2 bases from J, with 17 bases between. The CDR3 is 16 amino acids. Germline V gene lookup returns CDR1 MDHEN and CDR2 SYDVKM. CDR3: CASTLGSGTNTGELFF. CDR3 nucleotide sequence: TGTGCCAGCACCTTGGGGTCCGGGACAAACACCGGGGAGCTGTTTTTT.

The chain has TRBV5-1 and TRBJ2-3; 7 positions match TRBD1. Germline trimming cut 3 bases from V and 1 base from J; bases unmatched to any gene: 11. The CDR3 length is 17 residues. Germline-derived CDR1 and CDR2 are SGHRS and YFSETQ. The DNA of the CDR3 is TGCGCCAGCAGCTCGAAAGCGGACAGGAAACGCACAGATACGCAGTATTTT. The encoded protein is CASSSKADRKRTDTQYF.

The chain links TRBV5-4 to TRBJ1-4, with 7 bases lining up with TRBD1. In germline, CDR1 is SGHNT, CDR2 YYREEE (reference sequence). The CDR3 extends over 14 amino acids. V was clipped by 5 bases and J by 3 bases; unmatched bases: 4. CDR3 nucleotides: TGTGCCAGCAGAAGGACAGGTCCTAATGAAAAACTGTTTTTT. It specifies CASRRTGPNEKLFF.

The chain uses TRBV7-3 and TRBJ1-4; tentative D call: TRBD1 (6 bases). The CDR3 length is 15 residues. The V gene lost 5 bases and the J gene lost 5 bases, with 15 bases spanning the gap. Germline V gene sequence: CDR1 SGHTA, CDR2 FQGTGA. For the CDR3, the DNA is TGTGCCAGCAGCCAACGCGGCGGACAGAATGAAAAACTGTTTTTT. Amino acids: CASSQRGGQNEKLFF.

The chain employs TRBV7-2 and TRBJ1-2; the D is unclear. The CDR3 is made up of 13 amino acids. Germline V gives CDR1 SGHTA, CDR2 FQGNSA. Trimming pared 3 bases from V and 3 bases from J, leaving 8 bases between. The CDR3, as DNA: TGTGCCAGCAGCTTCGGGGTAGACTATGGCTACACCTTC. Its translation is CASSFGVDYGYTF.